Shown below are 9 T cell receptor beta chains from a single sample sequenced in a study of graft-versus-host responses after intestinal transplantation. Assay: immunoSEQ multiplex PCR; the TCRdb copy retains only in-frame clones and omits some. Of tens of thousands of clones in the sample, about 90% are singletons; the top ten hold approximately 0.11%. No antigen has been identified for these receptors. The source was unstimulated CD4+ T cells sorted from spleen or lymph node cells, collected before intestinal transplant. These receptors originate from a human donor who received an intestinal transplant.

The V call is TRBV11-3, the J call TRBJ1-5; maybe TRBD1 (5 bases). V lost 3 bases and J 0 bases, leaving 18 bases between the germline ends. Germline assignment: CDR1 SGHNT and CDR2 YENEEA. This CDR3 comprises 18 residues. Written as DNA, the CDR3 is TGTGCCAGCAGCTTCGGGCGGCCGCCCGGGGGTAGCAATCAGCCCCAGCATTTT. Its protein is CASSFGRPPGGSNQPQHF.

V usage is TRBV5-1 and J usage is TRBJ1-1, with a weak D call TRBD1 (6 bases). The length of the CDR3 is 15 residues. Per the germline V gene, CDR1 is SGHRS and CDR2 is YFSETQ. V was cut by 3 bases and J by 7 bases, with 19 bases left in between. This chain's CDR3 is CASSSGGPTRSEAFF. The CDR3, as DNA: TGCGCCAGCAGCTCGGGGGGCCCGACACGAAGTGAAGCTTTCTTT.

The CDR3 protein is CASSLVWDRGRVNQPQHF. CDR3 nucleotide sequence: TGCGCCAGCAGCTTGGTTTGGGACAGGGGGCGTGTCAATCAGCCCCAGCATTTT. This chain connects TRBV5-1 to TRBJ1-5, with 12 bases aligning to TRBD1. The V and J ends lost 0 bases and 3 bases, in that order; junction bases with no gene match: 7. Per germline, CDR1 SGHRS and CDR2 YFSETQ. There are 18 residues in the CDR3.

The V call is TRBV10-3, the J call TRBJ2-1; D is perhaps TRBD2 (7 bases). This CDR3 is built from 14 residues. The V gene lost 0 bases and the J gene lost 10 bases, with 13 bases spanning the gap. Germline V gene sequence: CDR1 ENHRY, CDR2 SYGVKD. CDR3: CAISESRGAHEQFF. Here the CDR3 DNA reads TGTGCCATCAGTGAGTCCCGGGGGGCGCACGAGCAGTTCTTC.

This chain uses TRBV10-2 with TRBJ1-3, with 7 bases identical to TRBD1. Trimming cost V 10 bases and J 0 bases; bases outside gene matches: 6. The length of the CDR3 is 14 residues. Germline V CDR1 and CDR2: WSHSY, SAAADI. DNA of the CDR3: TGCGCCACCACGACAGGGAGCTCTGGAAACACCATATATTTT. Protein sequence: CATTTGSSGNTIYF.

This chain connects TRBV6-5 to TRBJ1-2; D not certain. The CDR3 contains 12 residues. Germline V gene data show CDR1 as MNHEY and CDR2 as SVGAGI. Trimming removed 5 bases at V and 10 bases at J, with 14 bases between. The CDR3 coding sequence is TGTGCCAGCAGTCCCGCCGTGGGCCACTACACCTTC. Amino acids: CASSPAVGHYTF.

This clone was seen only once. DNA of the CDR3: TGCGCCAGCAGCGGGGGGGGGTCTAACTATGGCTACACCTTC. Residues: CASSGGGSNYGYTF. The chain has TRBV5-1 and TRBJ1-2; D might be TRBD1 (5 bases). The V gene lost 4 bases and the J gene lost 0 bases, with 10 bases spanning the gap. Germline V gene data show CDR1 as SGHRS and CDR2 as YFSETQ. The CDR3 totals 14 residues.

The gene calls are TRBV11-2 and TRBJ1-3; D perhaps matches TRBD1 (5 bases). The CDR3 has 17 amino acids. V lost 2 bases and J 0 bases, leaving 14 bases between the germline ends. From germline, CDR1 is SGHAT and CDR2 FQNNGV. For the CDR3, the DNA is TGTGCCAGCAGCTTACGGGCAGGGCTCTTCTCTGGAAACACCATATATTTT. It codes for CASSLRAGLFSGNTIYF.

V usage is TRBV6-4 and J usage is TRBJ2-2; the match to TRBD2 covers 7 bases. From germline, CDR1 is MRHNA and CDR2 SNTAGT. Trimming cost V 2 bases and J 4 bases; bases outside gene matches: 4. This CDR3 contains 15 residues. The DNA of the CDR3 is TGTGCCAGCAGTGACGGGGGGGGACGCACCGGGGAGCTGTTTTTT. It yields the protein CASSDGGGRTGELFF.